Following are 4 T cell receptor beta chains from one sample sequenced in a study of monozygotic twins with inflammatory bowel disease. TCRdb re-called the 5' RACE reads and catalogs CDR3 proteins one per entry, DNA excluded. There are about 300,000 distinct CDR3 sequences in the sample, with approximately 5.9% held by the top ten. Sequenced input: blood. The origin of the receptors is a human donor with ulcerative colitis or Crohn's disease, or a healthy co-twin of an affected twin (not recorded which).

The chain couples TRBV5-1 to TRBJ2-7; TCRdb outputs TRBD1, but without DNA this stays unchecked. Germline CDR1 is SGHRS and CDR2 is YFSETQ. The CDR3 contains 15 residues. This chain's CDR3 is CASSSTGTAKYEQYF.

The CDR3 protein is CATDRDLNSPLHF. The chain joins TRBV7-9 to TRBJ1-6; absent DNA, TCRdb's TRBD1 call cannot be checked. Germline-derived CDR1 and CDR2 are SEHNR and FQNEAQ (reference sequence). The CDR3 totals 13 residues.

This chain uses TRBV24-1 with TRBJ2-7; TCRdb's D call, TRBD1, is unchecked because there is no DNA. The CDR3 has 14 amino acids. The germline CDR1 and CDR2 sequences are KGHDR and SFDVKD. CDR3 amino acids: CATSDARDRGEQYF.

The J gene is TRBJ2-1, the V gene TRBV6-2 or TRBV6-3. The CDR3 spans 13 residues. Germline V lookup: CDR1 MNHEY, CDR2 SVGEGT. The CDR3: CASSKLRNNEQFF.